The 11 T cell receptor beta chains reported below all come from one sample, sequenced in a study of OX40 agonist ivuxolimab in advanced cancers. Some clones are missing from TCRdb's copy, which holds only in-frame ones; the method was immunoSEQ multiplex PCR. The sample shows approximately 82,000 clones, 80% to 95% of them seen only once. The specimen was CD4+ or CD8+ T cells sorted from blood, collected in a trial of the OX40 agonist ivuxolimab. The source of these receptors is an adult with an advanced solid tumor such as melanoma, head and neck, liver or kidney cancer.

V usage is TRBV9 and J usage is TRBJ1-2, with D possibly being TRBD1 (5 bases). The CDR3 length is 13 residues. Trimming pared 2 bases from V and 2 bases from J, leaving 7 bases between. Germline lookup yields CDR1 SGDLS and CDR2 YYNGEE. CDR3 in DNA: TGTGCCAGCAGCGTCGACAGCAACTATGGCTACACCTTC. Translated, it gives CASSVDSNYGYTF.

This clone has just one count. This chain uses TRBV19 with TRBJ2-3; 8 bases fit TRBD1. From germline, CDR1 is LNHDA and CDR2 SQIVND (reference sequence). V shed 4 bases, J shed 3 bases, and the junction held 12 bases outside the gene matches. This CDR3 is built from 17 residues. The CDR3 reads CASSTTSGTGITDTQYF. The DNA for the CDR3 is TGTGCCAGTAGTACCACTTCCGGGACAGGCATAACAGATACGCAGTATTTT.

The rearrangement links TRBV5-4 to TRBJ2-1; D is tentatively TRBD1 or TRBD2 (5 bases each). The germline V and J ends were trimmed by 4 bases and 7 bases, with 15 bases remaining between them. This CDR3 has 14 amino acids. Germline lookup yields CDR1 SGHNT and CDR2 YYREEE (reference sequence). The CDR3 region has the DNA TGTGCCAGCAGCAAGGACCAATGGGGGAATGAGCAGTTCTTC. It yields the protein CASSKDQWGNEQFF.

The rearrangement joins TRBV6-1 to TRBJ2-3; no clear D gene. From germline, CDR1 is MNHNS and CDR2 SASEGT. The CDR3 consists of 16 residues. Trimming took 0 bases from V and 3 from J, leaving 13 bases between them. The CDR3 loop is CASSEAGDGLTDTQYF. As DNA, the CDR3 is TGTGCCAGCAGTGAAGCGGGCGACGGGTTGACAGATACGCAGTATTTT.

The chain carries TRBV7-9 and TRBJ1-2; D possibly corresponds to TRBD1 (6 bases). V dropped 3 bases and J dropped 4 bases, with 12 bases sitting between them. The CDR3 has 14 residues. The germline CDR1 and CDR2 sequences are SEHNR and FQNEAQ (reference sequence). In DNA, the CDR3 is TGTGCCAGCAGCTTTAGGACAGAATTCTATGGCTACACCTTC. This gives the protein CASSFRTEFYGYTF. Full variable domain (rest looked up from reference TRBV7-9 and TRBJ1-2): DTGVSQNPRHKITKRGQNVTFRCDPISEHNRLYWYRQTLGQGPEFLTYFQNEAQLEKSRLLSDRFSAERPKGSFSTLEIQRTEQGDSAMYLCASSFRTEFYGYTFGSGTRLTVV.

The CDR3 sequence: CASSYRREGPTDTQYF. DNA for the CDR3: TGTGCCAGTAGCTACCGACGTGAGGGGCCTACAGATACGCAGTATTTT. The chain couples TRBV19 to TRBJ2-3; either TRBD1 or TRBD2 may supply D (5 bases each). V was trimmed by 6 bases and J by 3 bases, leaving 19 bases between them. Germline V gene sequence: CDR1 LNHDA, CDR2 SQIVND (reference sequence). This CDR3 is 16 amino acids long.

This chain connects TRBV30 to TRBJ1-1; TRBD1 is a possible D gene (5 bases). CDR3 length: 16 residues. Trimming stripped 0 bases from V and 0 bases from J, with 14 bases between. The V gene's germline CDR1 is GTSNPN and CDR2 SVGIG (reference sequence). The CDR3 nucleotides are TGTGCCTGGAGTGTGTCGTATGGGGACTTGAACACTGAAGCTTTCTTT. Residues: CAWSVSYGDLNTEAFF.

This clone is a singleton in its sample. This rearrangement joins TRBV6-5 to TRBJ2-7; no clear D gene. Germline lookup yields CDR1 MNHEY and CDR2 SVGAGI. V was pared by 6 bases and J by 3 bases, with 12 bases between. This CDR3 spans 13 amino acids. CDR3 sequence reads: CASRRQRGYEQYF. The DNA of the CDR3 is TGTGCCAGCAGGCGGCAGAGAGGCTACGAGCAGTACTTC.

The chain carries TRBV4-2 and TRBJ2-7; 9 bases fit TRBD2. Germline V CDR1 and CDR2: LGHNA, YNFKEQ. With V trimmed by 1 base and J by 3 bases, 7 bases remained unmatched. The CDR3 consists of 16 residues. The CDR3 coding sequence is TGTGCCAGCAGCCAAGCCCAGGGGACTAGCAGCTACGAGCAGTACTTC. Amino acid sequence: CASSQAQGTSSYEQYF.

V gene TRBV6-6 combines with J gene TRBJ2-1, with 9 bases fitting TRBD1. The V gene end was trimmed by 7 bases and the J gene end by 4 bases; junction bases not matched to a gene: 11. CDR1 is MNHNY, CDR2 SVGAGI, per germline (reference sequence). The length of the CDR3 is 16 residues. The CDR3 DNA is TGTGCCAGCACGAGGATCGGGACAGGGTTGTACAATGAGCAGTTCTTC. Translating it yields CASTRIGTGLYNEQFF.

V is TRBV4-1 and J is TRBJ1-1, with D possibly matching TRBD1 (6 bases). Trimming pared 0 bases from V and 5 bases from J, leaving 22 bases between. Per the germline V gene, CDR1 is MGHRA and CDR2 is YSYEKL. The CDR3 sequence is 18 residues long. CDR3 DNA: TGCGCCAGCAGCCAAGATCCCCGACAGGTACTCCGAGCGACTGAAGCTTTCTTT. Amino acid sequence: CASSQDPRQVLRATEAFF.